The 18 T cell receptor beta chains in this list originate from one sample, sequenced in a study of cytomegalovirus exposure and HLA in healthy donors. The PCR employed 60 Vbeta primers together with 13 Jbeta primers. Assay: immunoSEQ multiplex PCR; the TCRdb copy retains only in-frame clones and omits some. The sample includes 130,000 to 150,000 clones, over 60% seen only once; the top ten take roughly 4.6%. What was sequenced was PBMCs. These receptors came from a woman between 50 and 59 years old in good health and CMV-seronegative.

This CDR3 reads CASTTQSGYSEQYF. The CDR3 bases are TGTGCCAGCACGACGCAATCAGGGTACAGCGAGCAGTACTTC. The chain combines TRBV2 with TRBJ2-5, with a possible D match to TRBD1 (5 bases). The J call may be mistaken, given a closer DNA end match to TRBJ2-7. This CDR3 is 14 amino acids long. Germline CDR1 reads SNHLY; CDR2 reads FYNNEI.

The chain combines TRBV4-1 with TRBJ2-7, with 9 bases fitting TRBD1. The CDR3 has 15 residues. The J segment lost 3 bases and the V segment lost 2 bases, leaving 5 bases of the junction unmatched. Germline-derived CDR1 and CDR2 are MGHRA and YSYEKL. Written as DNA, the CDR3 is TGCGCCAGCAGCCAACCGGGACAGGGAAACTACGAGCAGTACTTC. It specifies CASSQPGQGNYEQYF.

This clone was picked up a small number of times. CDR3 in DNA: TGTGCCAGCAGTTTATTTGGGCAGGGTGGACAGCCCCAGCATTTT. Its protein product is CASSLFGQGGQPQHF. This chain connects TRBV27 to TRBJ1-5; a weak D match, TRBD1 (5 bases). This CDR3 has 15 amino acids. CDR1 MNHEY and CDR2 SMNVEV come from the germline V gene (reference sequence). V lost 1 base and J 7 bases, leaving 14 bases between the germline ends.

The rearrangement links TRBV5-1 to TRBJ2-2; 7 bases agree with TRBD1. CDR3 length equals 16 residues. Losses at the gene ends were 0 bases for V and 3 bases for J; bases not matched to a gene: 5. The germline V gene has CDR1 SGHRS and CDR2 YFSETQ. CDR3 amino acids: CASSLEGAVDTGELFF. The CDR3 DNA sequence: TGCGCCAGCAGCTTGGAGGGGGCGGTTGACACCGGGGAGCTGTTTTTT.

The V gene is TRBV7-9, the J gene TRBJ2-2, with 8 bases aligning to TRBD1. This CDR3 has 13 residues. Germline-derived CDR1 and CDR2 are SEHNR and FQNEAQ (reference sequence). The CDR3 DNA reads as TGTGCGCCGGGACAGGACCTCACCGGGGAGCTGTTTTTT. This sequence encodes CAPGQDLTGELFF.

A remark on this clone: A read error may account for a junction end that differs from germline. The V call is TRBV7-7, the J call TRBJ2-5; 9 bases are shared with TRBD2. There are 15 residues in the CDR3. Germline V gene lookup returns CDR1 SSHAT and CDR2 FNYEAQ (reference sequence). The CDR3 is CASSPGTSRQETQYF. In DNA, the CDR3 is TGTGCTAGCAGCCCCGGGACTAGCCGCCAAGAGACCCAGTACTTC.

This sequence joins TRBV7-9 and TRBJ2-1; 11 nucleotides line up with TRBD2. The CDR3 consists of 16 residues. V lost 4 bases, J lost 7 bases, and 9 bases stayed unmatched. CDR1 SEHNR and CDR2 FQNEAQ come from the germline V gene (reference sequence). The CDR3 sequence is CASSYSGGAIRNEQFF. The DNA of the CDR3 is TGTGCCAGCAGCTATAGCGGGGGGGCGATAAGGAATGAGCAGTTCTTC.

The genes are TRBV11-2 and TRBJ1-1; 9 bases fit TRBD1. CDR1 and CDR2 from the germline V gene are SGHAT and FQNNGV. There are 15 residues in the CDR3. The J segment lost 6 bases and the V segment lost 4 bases, leaving 9 bases of the junction unmatched. The CDR3 DNA follows: TGTGCCAGCAGCTCTCTACAGGGGGCGCTTTCTGAAGCTTTCTTT. Encoded protein: CASSSLQGALSEAFF. Drawing the rest from reference TRBV11-2 and TRBJ1-1, the complete variable domain is EAGVAQSPRYKIIEKRQSVAFWCNPISGHATLYWYQQILGQGPKLLIQFQNNGVVDDSQLPKDRFSAERLKGVDSTLKIQPAKLEDSAVYLCASSSLQGALSEAFFGQGTRLTVV.

The V and J genes are TRBV30 and TRBJ2-3; D remains ambiguous. Germline lookup yields CDR1 GTSNPN and CDR2 SVGIG (reference sequence). Between the trimmed V and J ends, which lost 2 bases and 11 bases, there was a span of 8 bases. CDR3 length: 10 residues. CDR3 sequence: CAWSLHEQYF. The CDR3 bases are TGTGCCTGGAGTTTACACGAGCAGTATTTT.

The V gene is TRBV29-1, the J gene TRBJ2-3; D not resolved. The germline V gene encodes CDR1 SQVTM and CDR2 ANQGSEA. The CDR3 is 10 amino acids. The ends were cut back, 7 bases at V and 2 bases at J, with 4 bases in the middle. The CDR3 bases are TGCAGCGGCTACACAGATACGCAGTATTTT. It translates to CSGYTDTQYF.

The chain joins TRBV28 to TRBJ1-6, with D possibly being TRBD1 (6 bases). The CDR3 has 16 residues. Germline CDR1 is MDHEN and CDR2 is SYDVKM. Trimming shortened V by 7 bases and J by 0 bases, and 13 bases separated the two germline ends. The CDR3 loop reads CASKDQGSSYNSPLHF. In DNA form, the CDR3 reads TGTGCCAGCAAAGACCAGGGGAGCTCCTATAATTCACCCCTCCACTTT.

The chain is built from TRBV27 and TRBJ2-5; tentatively, D is TRBD2 (5 bases). Germline CDR1 reads MNHEY; CDR2 reads SMNVEV (reference sequence). The CDR3 has 14 residues. Trimming took 2 bases from V and 4 from J, leaving 11 bases between them. CDR3 coding DNA: TGTGCCAGCAGTTTACACGGCGAGGGAGAGACCCAGTACTTC. Residues: CASSLHGEGETQYF.

The chain combines TRBV30 with TRBJ2-5; TRBD1 matches at 8 bases. Matching the DNA end better, TRBJ2-7 makes the J call doubtful. This CDR3 comprises 16 residues. In germline, CDR1 is GTSNPN, CDR2 SVGIG (reference sequence). CDR3 region: CAWSVARQGRPYEQYF. The CDR3 DNA is TGTGCCTGGAGTGTGGCCCGACAGGGGAGGCCCTACGAGCAGTACTTC.

The CDR3 region is CSVVETGDSQPQHF. As DNA, the CDR3 is TGCAGCGTTGTGGAGACAGGGGATTCGCAGCCCCAGCATTTT. This chain uses TRBV29-1 with TRBJ1-5; 8 positions match TRBD1. This CDR3 comprises 14 residues. The V segment lost 4 bases and the J segment 7 bases; nucleotides outside the gene matches: 9. Germline V lookup: CDR1 SQVTM, CDR2 ANQGSEA.

The CDR3 nucleotides read TGTGCCAGCAGCCAAGGGACATTTTATGCCTACGAGCAGTACTTC. It yields the protein CASSQGTFYAYEQYF. V usage is TRBV4-2 and J usage is TRBJ2-7, with D tentatively TRBD1 (5 bases). CDR1 and CDR2 from the germline V gene are LGHNA and YNFKEQ. The CDR3 sequence is 15 residues long. The V gene lost 1 base and the J gene lost 2 bases, with 12 bases spanning the gap.

This chain links TRBV4-3 with TRBJ1-6; 8 nucleotides align to TRBD1. CDR3 length equals 14 residues. The V gene end was trimmed by 3 bases and the J gene end by 10 bases; junction bases not matched to a gene: 5. CDR1 is LGHNA, CDR2 YSLEER, per germline. CDR3 in amino acids: CASSQGTGVSPLHF. CDR3 bases: TGCGCCAGCAGCCAGGGGACAGGAGTCTCACCCCTCCACTTT.

This chain connects TRBV4-2 to TRBJ2-7, with 9 bases fitting TRBD2. V lost 0 bases to trimming and J lost 4 bases; unmatched junction nucleotides: 7. The CDR3 consists of 16 residues. Germline CDR1 is LGHNA and CDR2 is YNFKEQ. CDR3 DNA: TGTGCCAGCAGCCAAGAGTTGGCGGGGGGGACTTACGAGCAGTACTTC. This gives the protein CASSQELAGGTYEQYF.

The chain uses TRBV19 and TRBJ2-2; 8 nucleotides line up with TRBD2. J was trimmed by 5 bases and V by 8 bases; bases with no gene match: 10. CDR1 is LNHDA and CDR2 is SQIVND in the germline V gene (reference sequence). The CDR3 extends over 15 amino acids. CDR3 in DNA: TGTGCCAGTTCCGTGACTAGCGAATTAACCGGGGAGCTGTTTTTT. It yields the protein CASSVTSELTGELFF.